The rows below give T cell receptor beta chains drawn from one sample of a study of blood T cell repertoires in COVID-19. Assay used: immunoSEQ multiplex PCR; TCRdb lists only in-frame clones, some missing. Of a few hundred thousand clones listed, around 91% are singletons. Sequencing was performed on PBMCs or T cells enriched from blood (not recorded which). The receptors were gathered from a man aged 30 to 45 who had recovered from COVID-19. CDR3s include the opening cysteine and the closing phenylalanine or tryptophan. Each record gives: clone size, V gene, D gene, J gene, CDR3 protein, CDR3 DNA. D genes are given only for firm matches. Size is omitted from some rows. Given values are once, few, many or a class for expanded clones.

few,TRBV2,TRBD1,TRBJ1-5,CASSEQDRGNQPQHF,TGTGCCAGCAGTGAACAGGACAGGGGAAATCAGCCCCAGCATTTT
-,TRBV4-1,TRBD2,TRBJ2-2,CASSHRLAGGDTGELFF,TGCGCCAGCAGCCACCGACTAGCGGGAGGTGACACCGGGGAGCTGTTTTTT
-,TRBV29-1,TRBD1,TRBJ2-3,CSTHGTGGADTQYF,TGCAGCACACACGGGACAGGGGGCGCAGATACGCAGTATTTT
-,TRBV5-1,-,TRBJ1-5,CASSLEAGAGQPQHF,TGCGCCAGCAGCTTGGAAGCGGGGGCGGGTCAGCCCCAGCATTTT
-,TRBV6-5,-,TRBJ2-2,CASSSGLDGELFF,TGTGCCAGCAGCTCAGGGCTGGACGGGGAGCTGTTTTTT
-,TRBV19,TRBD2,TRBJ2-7,CASSTAGGPSNEQYF,TGTGCCAGTAGTACGGCGGGAGGGCCCTCGAACGAGCAGTACTTC
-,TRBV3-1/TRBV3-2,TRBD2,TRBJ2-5,CASSPLAGGFETQYF,TGTGCCAGCAGCCCCCTAGCGGGAGGGTTCGAGACCCAGTACTTC
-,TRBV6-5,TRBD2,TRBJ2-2,CASSYSNWGGTGELFF,TGTGCCAGCAGTTACTCGAATTGGGGGGGGACCGGGGAGCTGTTTTTT
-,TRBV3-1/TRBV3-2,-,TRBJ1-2,CASSQQGTSYGYTF,TGTGCCAGCAGCCAACAGGGGACCAGCTATGGCTACACCTTC
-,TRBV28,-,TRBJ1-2,CASSFGIDGYTF,TGTGCCAGCAGTTTCGGGATCGATGGCTACACCTTC
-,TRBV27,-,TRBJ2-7,CASSSVTGIYEQYF,TGTGCCAGCAGTTCAGTCACAGGGATCTACGAGCAGTACTTC
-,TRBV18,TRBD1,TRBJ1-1,CASSPLQGANVDTEAFF,TGTGCCAGCTCACCACTTCAGGGGGCGAATGTTGACACTGAAGCTTTCTTT
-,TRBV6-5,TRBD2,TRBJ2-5,CASSLTAGVGETQYF,TGTGCCAGCAGCCTGACAGCGGGAGTTGGAGAGACCCAGTACTTC
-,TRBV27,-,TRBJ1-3,CASRASSGNTIYF,TGTGCCAGCAGAGCCTCCTCTGGAAACACCATATATTTT
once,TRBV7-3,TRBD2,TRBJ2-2,CASSGLAGVSTGELFF,TGTGCCAGCAGCGGACTAGCGGGAGTTAGCACCGGGGAGCTGTTTTTT
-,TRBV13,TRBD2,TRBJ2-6,CASSSWTRPDSGANVLTF,TGTGCCAGCAGCTCCTGGACTAGACCTGACTCTGGGGCCAACGTCCTGACTTTC
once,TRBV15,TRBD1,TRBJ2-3,CATSRGLTGGRDTQYF,TGTGCCACCAGCAGAGGCTTGACAGGGGGGAGGGATACGCAGTATTTT
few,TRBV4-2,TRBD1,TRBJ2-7,CASSQEPGQALTYEQYF,TGTGCCAGCAGCCAAGAACCGGGACAGGCTTTAACCTACGAGCAGTACTTC
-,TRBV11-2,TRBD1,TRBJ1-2,CASSKLTGRNNYGYTF,TGTGCCAGCAGCAAGCTGACAGGGAGAAATAACTATGGCTACACCTTC
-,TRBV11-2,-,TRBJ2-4,CASSNDWSSGDQYF,TGTGCCAGCAGCAATGACTGGTCCTCGGGAGATCAGTACTTC
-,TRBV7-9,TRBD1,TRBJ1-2,CASSNTGTGEAYGYTF,TGTGCCAGCAGTAACACTGGGACAGGGGAGGCCTATGGCTACACCTTC
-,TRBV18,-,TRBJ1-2,CASSPGQNYGYTF,TGTGCCAGCTCACCGGGACAAAACTATGGCTACACCTTC
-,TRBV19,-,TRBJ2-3,CASSILGGSEDTQYF,TGTGCCAGTAGTATCTTGGGCGGGTCGGAAGATACGCAGTATTTT
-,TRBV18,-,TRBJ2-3,CASSPERDTQYF,TGTGCCAGCTCACCAGAGAGAGATACGCAGTATTTT
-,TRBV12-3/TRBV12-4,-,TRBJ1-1,CASSLQGYTEAFF,TGTGCCAGCAGCCTACAGGGTTACACTGAAGCTTTCTTT
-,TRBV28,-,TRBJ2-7,CASSSTGGHSYEQYF,TGTGCCAGCAGTTCCACGGGGGGCCACTCCTACGAGCAGTACTTC
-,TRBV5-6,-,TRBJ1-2,CASSFYDRPLHGYTF,TGTGCCAGCAGCTTTTACGACAGGCCGCTCCATGGCTACACCTTC
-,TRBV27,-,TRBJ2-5,CASSPQGLQETQYF,TGTGCCAGCAGTCCACAGGGTCTACAAGAGACCCAGTACTTC
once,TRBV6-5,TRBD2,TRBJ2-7,CASRRRAGGPVEQYF,TGTGCCAGCAGGAGAAGGGCGGGAGGGCCTGTCGAGCAGTACTTC
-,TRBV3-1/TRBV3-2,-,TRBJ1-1,CASSLRRDKNTEAFF,TGTGCCAGCAGCCTCCGCCGGGACAAGAACACTGAAGCTTTCTTT
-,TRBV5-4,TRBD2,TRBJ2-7,CASSAGTSGNYEQYF,TGTGCCAGCAGCGCCGGGACTAGCGGGAACTACGAGCAGTACTTC
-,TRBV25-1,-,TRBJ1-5,CASKGGSNQPQHF,TGTGCCAGCAAAGGAGGCAGCAATCAGCCCCAGCATTTT
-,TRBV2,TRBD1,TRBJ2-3,CASSWDRRSTDTQYF,TGTGCCAGCAGTTGGGACAGGAGAAGCACAGATACGCAGTATTTT
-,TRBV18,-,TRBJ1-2,CASSPGQVGTNYGYTF,TGTGCCAGCTCACCAGGGCAGGTCGGAACTAACTATGGCTACACCTTC
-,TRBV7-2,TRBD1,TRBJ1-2,CASSLLSTGGAYGYTF,TGTGCCAGCAGCTTACTGTCGACAGGGGGCGCATATGGCTACACCTTC
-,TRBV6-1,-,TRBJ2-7,CASSEAGTGPYEQYF,TGTGCCAGCAGTGAAGCAGGAACAGGACCCTACGAGCAGTACTTC
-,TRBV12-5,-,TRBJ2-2,CAVLQVTGELFF,TGTGCGGTTCTACAGGTCACCGGGGAGCTGTTTTTT
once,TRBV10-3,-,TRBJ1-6,CAISEGGTGNSPLHF,TGTGCCATCAGTGAAGGGGGAACGGGGAATTCACCCCTCCACTTT
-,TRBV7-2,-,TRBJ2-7,CASSLYREPSEQYF,TGTGCCAGCAGCTTATACCGGGAGCCATCCGAGCAGTACTTC
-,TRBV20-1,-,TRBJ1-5,CSASVADTYQPQHF,TGCAGTGCTAGTGTGGCAGATACCTATCAGCCCCAGCATTTT
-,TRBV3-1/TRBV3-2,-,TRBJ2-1,CASSPLGVNEQFF,TGTGCCAGCAGCCCCCTGGGCGTCAATGAGCAGTTCTTC